This T cell receptor (beta chain) was profiled in a study of regulatory T cells in long-lasting Graves disease. Investigators prepared the TCR beta libraries by applying iRepertoire HTBI primers and Arm-PCR of CDR3 regions. TCRdb processed the multiplex PCR reads anew with MiXCR; each CDR3 protein has one entry. Here the sample spans over 400,000 distinct CDR3 sequences, 14% being singletons. Unmatched junction bases numbered 9, after V lost 6 bases and J lost 8 bases. CDR1 LNHDA and CDR2 SQIVND come from the germline V gene (reference sequence). The length of the CDR3 is 14 residues. Regarding time point: newly diagnosed GD, antithyroid drugs for less than 3 months. With RNA extracted from PBMCs as input, the TCR library was made. These data were also reused for a study on T cells in Graves' hyperthyroidism and ophthalmopathy. From that report: The patients, who ranged from 18 to 65 in age, presented with newly diagnosed hyperthyroidism lasting under 2 months.

The chain links TRBV19 to TRBJ2-2, with 7 bases matching TRBD1. This specimen was peripheral blood mononuclear cells (PBMCs), taken at new diagnosis, from a patient treated with antithyroid drugs. The origin of this receptor is a woman between 45 and 60 years old with Graves disease. This CDR3 is CASRTGSTPGELFF. The CDR3 DNA sequence: TGTGCCAGTAGGACAGGGAGCACCCCGGGGGAGCTGTTTTTT. The whole variable domain, filled in from reference TRBV19 and TRBJ2-2, reads DGGITQSPKYLFRKEGQNVTLSCEQNLNHDAMYWYRQDPGQGLRLIYYSQIVNDFQKGDIAEGYSVSREKKESFPLTVTSAQKNPTAFYLCASRTGSTPGELFFGEGSRLTVL.